The clone carrying this TCR beta chain has a handful of counts. Its antigen remains unknown. This related bone marrow graft donor gave peripheral blood on the day of marrow donation. The data belong to a study of T cells after posttransplantation cyclophosphamide. Findings and limits, study-wide: Later post-transplant blood repertoires were often dominated by donor CD8+ memory clones. TRB overlap between skin or GI tissue T cells and blood was limited.

TCRdb's copy holds only in-frame clones and misses some; the assay was immunoSEQ multiplex PCR. The sample has about 36,000 clones, none seen only once. Germline-derived CDR1 and CDR2 are MDHEN and SYDVKM. The CDR3 length is 15 residues. V lost 5 bases and J lost 3; bases outside the gene matches: 9. This chain uses TRBV28 with TRBJ2-7, with 8 bases fitting TRBD2. The source of this sequence is a girl aged 5-17 years in good health, CMV-negative, and a related stem cell transplant donor. Source material: PBMCs. The CDR3 DNA follows: TGTGCCAGCAGTGAGCGGGAGAATCCGGACTACGAGCAGTACTTC. It codes for CASSERENPDYEQYF.